This T cell receptor (beta chain) derives from a study of shared clonotypes between healthy human individuals. Trimming took 6 bases from V and 8 from J, leaving 13 bases between them. Germline CDR1 is KGHSH and CDR2 is LQKENI. The CDR3 consists of 13 residues. About this clone itself: Other DNA sequences in this specimen translate into the identical CDR3.

Clones were sequenced by immunoSEQ multiplex PCR, and TCRdb holds only the in-frame ones, with some missing. The table includes millions of clones, around nine tenths detected once. The chain has TRBV18 and TRBJ1-4; D unclear. The source material was naive CD4+ T cells sorted from blood. Indicated subset: CD45RA+ positively selected. This receptor was obtained from a young man in good health. CDR3 sequence (DNA): TGTGCCAGCTCTCCTCGGGAGGGAGAAAAACTGTTTTTT. This translates into CASSPREGEKLFF.